This T cell receptor (beta chain) stems from a study of blood T cell repertoires in COVID-19. Across the study: Italy, Spain and the United States were the sources of the convalescent and acute COVID-19 samples. Nucleic acid was either cDNA or gDNA, and it came from T cells, B-cell-depleted T cells, or PBMCs.

Authors' methods: Nucleated cell number was recorded as an estimate derived from reference gene primer amplification. Sequencing was performed with immunoSEQ multiplex PCR; in TCRdb, only in-frame clones are kept and a portion is missing. Clonal size and the V and J genes are those of that table, whereas D and trimming came from the DNA. The sample carries roughly 220,000 clones, approximately 82% recorded once. This TCR was sampled from a woman in her thirties or forties who had recovered from COVID-19. Material: peripheral blood.

The CDR3, as DNA: TGTGCCAGCAGCGGAGCCCCAAGCGGGGTTCTTTACGAGCAGTACTTC. This translates into CASSGAPSGVLYEQYF. This chain joins TRBV9 and TRBJ2-7; 7 bases match TRBD2. V was clipped by 3 bases and J by 4 bases; unmatched bases: 13. Germline V gene sequence: CDR1 SGDLS, CDR2 YYNGEE. This CDR3 is 16 amino acids long. Together with reference TRBV9 and TRBJ2-7, the CDR3 gives the full variable domain: DSGVTQTPKHLITATGQRVTLRCSPRSGDLSVYWYQQSLDQGLQFLIQYYNGEERAKGNILERFSAQQFPDLHSELNLSSLELGDSALYFCASSGAPSGVLYEQYFGPGTRLTVT.